A selection of T cell receptor beta chains follows, all from one sample in a study of blood T cell repertoires in COVID-19. Measured with immunoSEQ multiplex PCR; TCRdb has only the in-frame clones, and not every one. The table records approximately 320,000 clones, approximately 85% of them present only once. Sequencing was performed on peripheral blood. The receptor source for this set is a human donor in a cohort sampled during active COVID-19. CDR3s include the opening cysteine and the closing phenylalanine or tryptophan. Fields, in order: J gene, V gene, clone size, D gene, CDR3 DNA, CDR3 protein. A D gene is named only where the DNA matches it firmly. Clone size is given for some rows only: seen once, a few or many times, or a class if the clone is expanded.

>TRBJ1-2|TRBV5-4|.|TRBD1
TGTGCCAGCAGCTTGACAGGGGATGGAGGCTACACCTTC
CASSLTGDGGYTF
>TRBJ1-5|TRBV30|.|.
TGTGCCTGGAGTGGGCAGATCAATCAGCCCCAGCATTTT
CAWSGQINQPQHF
>TRBJ2-7|TRBV18|.|.
TGTGCCAGCTCAAGCGACAGGCCAAGGGGTACCTACGAGCAGTACTTC
CASSSDRPRGTYEQYF
>TRBJ2-4|TRBV5-6|.|TRBD1
TGTGCCAGCAGCCCGGGACAGGGCGAGTACTTC
CASSPGQGEYF
>TRBJ1-5|TRBV25-1|once|TRBD1
TGTGCCAGCAGTGGCCGACAGGGTGAGGGTAGACAGCCCCAGCATTTT
CASSGRQGEGRQPQHF
>TRBJ2-2|TRBV12-5|.|.
TGTGCTAGTGGTTTATGGGAGGGGGGCGCCGGGGAGCTGTTTTTT
CASGLWEGGAGELFF
>TRBJ2-1|TRBV4-1|.|.
TGCGCCAGCAGCCAAGATCTGGGGGGACGAGAGGGGTTCTTC
CASSQDLGGREGFF
>TRBJ2-7|TRBV6-5|.|.
TGTGCCAGTCAACAAGGGGGTAAAGCCTACGAGCAGTACTTC
CASQQGGKAYEQYF
>TRBJ1-5|TRBV19|.|.
TGTGCCAGTAGTATCGAAGGGGGTCAGCCCCAGCATTTT
CASSIEGGQPQHF
>TRBJ2-2|TRBV2|.|TRBD2
TGTGCCAGCAAGCTACGAGCGGGGGGCGGGGCCGGGGAGCTGTTTTTT
CASKLRAGGGAGELFF
>TRBJ2-3|TRBV12-5|.|TRBD1
TGTGCTAGTGGTGCCGGAGACAGGGGGGGCACAGATACGCAGTATTTT
CASGAGDRGGTDTQYF
>TRBJ2-7|TRBV5-1|.|TRBD1
TGCGCCAGCAACTCTGGACAGGGTGCCTACGAGCAGTACTTC
CASNSGQGAYEQYF
>TRBJ1-6|TRBV12-3/TRBV12-4|few|.
TGTGCCAGCAGCACCCAGGTGAATTCACCCCTCCACTTT
CASSTQVNSPLHF
>TRBJ1-2|TRBV19|.|TRBD1
TGTGCCAGTACCAACTTGGGGATACAGGGGCCGTATGGCTACACCTTC
CASTNLGIQGPYGYTF
>TRBJ1-4|TRBV14|few|.
TGTGCCAGCAGCCAAGGGTCTCGGCGGGAGAAACTGTTTTTT
CASSQGSRREKLFF
>TRBJ2-3|TRBV11-2|many|TRBD2
TGTGCCAGCAGCTTAGATGCGGGGGAGAGTGCGCAGTATTTT
CASSLDAGESAQYF
>TRBJ1-1|TRBV27|.|TRBD1
TGTGCCAGCAGTCCGAAGACAGGGATGGGGAACACTGAAGCTTTCTTT
CASSPKTGMGNTEAFF
>TRBJ2-1|TRBV19|.|TRBD1
TGTGCCAGTAGTACGGGACAGTCCGTCTCCTACAATGAGCAGTTCTTC
CASSTGQSVSYNEQFF
>TRBJ1-6|TRBV30|.|.
TGTGCCTGGTCTTTGTTTAATGATTCACCCCTCCACTTT
CAWSLFNDSPLHF
>TRBJ2-2|TRBV12-5|.|TRBD2
TGTGCTAGTGGTGGGAAGCGGGGGACCGGGGAGCTGTTTTTT
CASGGKRGTGELFF
>TRBJ1-4|TRBV30|.|.
TGTGCCTGGCAGGAAGTTCGAACTAATGAAAAACTGTTTTTT
CAWQEVRTNEKLFF
>TRBJ1-1|TRBV10-3|.|TRBD1
TGTGCCATCAGAGGGACAGGGGACACTGAAGCTTTCTTT
CAIRGTGDTEAFF
>TRBJ2-4|TRBV18|.|.
TGTGCCAGCTCACCCCGGACTGAGGGAGGCATTCAGTACTTC
CASSPRTEGGIQYF
>TRBJ1-1|TRBV4-1|.|TRBD1
TGCGCCAGCAGCCAATGGAAGGGGGCGGGAAGTGAAGCTTTCTTT
CASSQWKGAGSEAFF
>TRBJ1-5|TRBV5-6|.|TRBD1
TGTGCCAGCAGCAAAGGGACAGGGGTCAATCAGCCCCAGCATTTT
CASSKGTGVNQPQHF
>TRBJ2-7|TRBV11-2|.|.
TGTGCCAGCAGCTTAGGGGGTGGGCGGGGACCCTCTCCATTC
CASSLGGGRGPSPF
>TRBJ1-1|TRBV21-1|.|.
TGTGCCAAGACAGGGCATGGGTTGGGCACTGAAGCTTTCTTT
CAKTGHGLGTEAFF
>TRBJ2-3|TRBV5-1|.|TRBD2
TGCGCCAGCAGCTTGGTTCCTAGCGGGGACACAGATACGCAGTATTTT
CASSLVPSGDTDTQYF
>TRBJ2-1|TRBV20-1|.|TRBD1
TGCAGTGCTAGTTCGGGACAGGGCTACAATGAGCAGTTCTTC
CSASSGQGYNEQFF
>TRBJ1-2|TRBV20-1|.|TRBD1
TGCAGTGCTAGTTCTTTCGGGACAGTTTATGGCTACACCTTC
CSASSFGTVYGYTF
>TRBJ2-5|TRBV5-6|many|.
TGTGCCAGCAGCTTGGATTTCGCTTCCGGACTTAGTGAGACCCAGTACTTC
CASSLDFASGLSETQYF
>TRBJ2-7|TRBV7-6|.|TRBD2
TGTGCCAGCAGACGGACTAGCGGGGGCGGCGAGCAGTACTTC
CASRRTSGGGEQYF
>TRBJ1-5|TRBV12-5|.|TRBD1
TGTGCTAGTGGTTTGCGGGCAGGGGGCTACAATCAGCCCCAGCATTTT
CASGLRAGGYNQPQHF
>TRBJ2-3|TRBV7-9|.|TRBD1
TGTGCCAGCAGCACCGGGACAGGGTGGGATACGCAGTATTTT
CASSTGTGWDTQYF
>TRBJ2-7|TRBV19|.|TRBD1
TGTGCCAGTATCGTATCCTTCGACAGGGCAAGCTCCTACGAGCAGTACTTC
CASIVSFDRASSYEQYF
>TRBJ1-2|TRBV18|.|TRBD1
TGTGCCAGCTCACGAACAGGGGAAGCACTATTCACCTACACCTTC
CASSRTGEALFTYTF
>TRBJ2-7|TRBV6-5|.|.
TGTGCCAGCAGTTATCAGGACAGTCAGTTCCTCAAGCAGTACTTC
CASSYQDSQFLKQYF
>TRBJ2-7|TRBV7-9|.|TRBD1
TGTGCCAGCAGCTTAAACCCCGCCAGGGGGTACGAGCAGTACTTC
CASSLNPARGYEQYF
>TRBJ2-7|TRBV5-1|.|TRBD2
TGCGCCAGCAGCTTAGCGGGGGGCCTTCGCGAGCAGTACTTC
CASSLAGGLREQYF
>TRBJ1-1|TRBV18|.|.
TGTGCCAGCTCGCAAGACAGAGACGACCCTGAAGCTTTCTTT
CASSQDRDDPEAFF
>TRBJ1-1|TRBV7-2|.|.
TGTGCCAGCAGCTTATTCGCACAGGCGGTTGTAGCTTTCTTT
CASSLFAQAVVAFF
>TRBJ1-3|TRBV28|.|.
TGTGCCAGCAGCGACGGGAGCTCTGGAAACACCATATATTTT
CASSDGSSGNTIYF
>TRBJ1-2|TRBV7-3|.|TRBD1
TGTGCCAGCAGCCCCGTACCCGACAGGGTAGGTGGCTACACCTTC
CASSPVPDRVGGYTF
>TRBJ1-5|TRBV6-5|.|TRBD1
TGTGCCAGCAGGCCCACAGGGGGCGATCAGCCCCAGCATTTT
CASRPTGGDQPQHF